This T cell receptor beta chain came from a study of monozygotic twins with inflammatory bowel disease. In regard to this clonotype: Its specificity is unknown.

Germline-derived CDR1 and CDR2 are KGHSH and LQKENI. The CDR3 spans 13 residues. Study-wide results and caveats: It was in IBD patients that TCRbeta diversity (inverse Simpson) was lower than in healthy co-twins. Other individuals had fewer clonotypes in common with IBD patients than with healthy twins, especially with disease activity.

Each TCR library consumed about 4,000 ng of total RNA. TCRdb re-called the 5' RACE reads and shows each CDR3 protein once, DNA omitted. This table holds 440,000 or so distinct CDR3 sequences. This receptor was taken from a human donor with ulcerative colitis or Crohn's disease, or a healthy co-twin of an affected twin (not recorded which). J is TRBJ2-1 and V is TRBV18; lacking DNA, the TRBD1 call made by TCRdb goes unchecked. Sequenced: blood. CDR3 region: CASSPTAYNEQFF.